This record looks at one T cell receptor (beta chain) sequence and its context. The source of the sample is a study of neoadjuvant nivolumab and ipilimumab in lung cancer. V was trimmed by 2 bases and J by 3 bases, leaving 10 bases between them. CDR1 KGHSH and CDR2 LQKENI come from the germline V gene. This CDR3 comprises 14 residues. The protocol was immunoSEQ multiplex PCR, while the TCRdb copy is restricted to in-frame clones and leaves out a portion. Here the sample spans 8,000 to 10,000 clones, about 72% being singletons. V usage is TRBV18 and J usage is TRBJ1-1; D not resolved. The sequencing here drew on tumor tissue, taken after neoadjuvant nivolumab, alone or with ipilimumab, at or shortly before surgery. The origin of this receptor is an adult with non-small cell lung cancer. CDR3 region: CASSPAGKDTEAFF. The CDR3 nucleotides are TGTGCCAGCTCACCAGCGGGAAAGGACACTGAAGCTTTCTTT.